This TCR beta chain was recorded in a study of cytomegalovirus exposure and HLA in healthy donors. Primers: 60 Vbeta forward and 13 Jbeta reverse. Sequenced by immunoSEQ multiplex PCR; TCRdb stores in-frame clones only, minus some. This table has some 98,000 clones, roughly 80% appearing once. The source of this sequence is a female donor in good health and CMV-seronegative. Material: PBMCs.

The CDR3 DNA reads TGTGCCAGCTCACTCCTGGGGTTAGCGGGAGTTTCCACCGGGGAGCTGTTTTTT. Its translation is CASSLLGLAGVSTGELFF. V usage is TRBV18 and J usage is TRBJ2-2, with 9 bases matching TRBD2. The trim removed 4 bases at V and 4 bases at J, leaving 13 bases unmatched. This CDR3 has 18 residues. Germline assignment: CDR1 KGHSH and CDR2 LQKENI. The full variable domain, with the rest looked up from reference TRBV18 and TRBJ2-2, is NAGVMQNPRHLVRRRGQEARLRCSPMKGHSHVYWYRQLPEEGLKFMVYLQKENIIDESGMPKERFSAEFPKEGPSILRIQQVVRGDSAAYFCASSLLGLAGVSTGELFFGEGSRLTVL.